What follows are 24 T cell receptor beta chains derived from one specimen sequenced in a study of shared T cell receptors in the human thymus. Data came from immunoSEQ multiplex PCR; TCRdb stores just in-frame clones and leaves some out. The sample records 65,000 to 70,000 clones, 90% to 95% being singletons. The specimen sequenced was thymocytes. The receptors shown here come from a human donor.

The V and J genes are TRBV6-5 and TRBJ1-4, with TRBD1 matching 7 bases. This CDR3 comprises 14 residues. V dropped 6 bases and J dropped 8; count of bases not matched to a gene: 9. The germline V gene encodes CDR1 MNHEY and CDR2 SVGAGI. Here the CDR3 reads CASSKDRDGEKLFF. CDR3 coding DNA: TGTGCCAGCAGCAAAGACAGGGATGGGGAAAAACTGTTTTTT.

This clone has just one count. The chain is built from TRBV7-9 and TRBJ2-1; TRBD1 aligns across 12 bases. This CDR3 is 16 amino acids long. V lost 2 bases, J lost 7 bases, and 6 bases stayed unmatched. From germline, CDR1 is SEHNR and CDR2 FQNEAQ (reference sequence). The DNA of the CDR3 is TGTGCCAGCAGCTTACCGGGACAGGGGGCCGAGAATGAGCAGTTCTTC. It encodes CASSLPGQGAENEQFF.

This sequence joins TRBV18 and TRBJ2-7; possible D gene TRBD2, 6 bases. CDR1 KGHSH and CDR2 LQKENI come from the germline V gene. The V end lost 3 bases, the J end lost 2 bases, and 17 bases lay between the germline ends. The CDR3 contains 16 residues. The CDR3 region has the DNA TGTGCCAGCTCACCCGCGGGGTGCAATTTGGCCTACGAGCAGTACTTC. The encoded protein is CASSPAGCNLAYEQYF.

The chain uses TRBV7-7 and TRBJ2-2; weak D call: TRBD1 (5 bases). The CDR3 has 17 amino acids. CDR1 and CDR2 from the germline V gene are SSHAT and FNYEAQ (reference sequence). Trimming pared 1 base from V and 6 bases from J, leaving 18 bases between. The chain's CDR3 is CASSLDLAGSGPGELFF. The CDR3 DNA reads TGTGCCAGCAGCTTAGATTTGGCAGGATCAGGGCCCGGGGAGCTGTTTTTT.

V gene TRBV6-6 combines with J gene TRBJ2-7; D may be TRBD1 (6 bases). Per germline, CDR1 MNHNY and CDR2 SVGAGI (reference sequence). CDR3 length: 15 residues. The V end lost 4 bases, the J end lost 6 bases, and 19 bases lay between the germline ends. CDR3 residues: CASSSPGHIVCEQYF. The CDR3 DNA follows: TGTGCCAGCAGTTCCCCGGGACATATAGTATGCGAGCAGTACTTC.

The chain combines TRBV4-2 with TRBJ1-2, with no clear D. CDR1 and CDR2 from the germline V gene are LGHNA and YNFKEQ. Trimming stripped 0 bases from V and 5 bases from J, with 13 bases between. The CDR3 length is 15 residues. In DNA, the CDR3 is TGTGCCAGCAGCCAAGATCCGAGAGGGTATTATGGCTACACCTTC. As protein: CASSQDPRGYYGYTF.

This chain connects TRBV7-3 to TRBJ1-1; D remains unclear. Trimming stripped 0 bases from V and 0 bases from J, with 8 bases between. Germline V gene sequence: CDR1 SGHTA, CDR2 FQGTGA. This CDR3 contains 15 residues. The CDR3 nucleotides are TGTGCCAGCAGCTTAACAAACAGTCTGAACACTGAAGCTTTCTTT. It translates to CASSLTNSLNTEAFF.

Comment on this clone: A junction boundary mismatches the germline segment, possibly from a read error. J is TRBJ2-7 and V is TRBV19; 10 bases fit TRBD1. Germline V gives CDR1 LNHDA, CDR2 SQIVND (reference sequence). The CDR3 runs 15 residues. CDR3 amino acids: CDSSFAGQGTYEQYF. The CDR3 DNA sequence: TGTGACAGTAGTTTCGCGGGACAGGGGACCTACGAGCAGTACTTC. Supplemented by reference TRBV19 and TRBJ2-7, the full variable domain reads DGGITQSPKYLFRKEGQNVTLSCEQNLNHDAMYWYRQDPGQGLRLIYYSQIVNDFQKGDIAEGYSVSREKKESFPLTVTSAQKNPTAFYLCDSSFAGQGTYEQYFGPGTRLTVT.

The genes are TRBV5-5 and TRBJ1-1; D is unresolved. The CDR3 covers 11 residues. V dropped 0 bases and J dropped 6 bases, with 3 bases sitting between them. The V gene's germline CDR1 is SGHKS and CDR2 YYEKEE (reference sequence). The CDR3: CASSLDPEAFF. The DNA of the CDR3 is TGTGCCAGCAGCTTGGATCCTGAAGCTTTCTTT. The whole variable domain, filled in from reference TRBV5-5 and TRBJ1-1, reads DAGVTQSPTHLIKTRGQQVTLRCSPISGHKSVSWYQQVLGQGPQFIFQYYEKEERGRGNFPDRFSARQFPNYSSELNVNALLLGDSALYLCASSLDPEAFFGQGTRLTVV.

This clone appeared once. This chain joins TRBV10-1 and TRBJ2-5, with D possibly TRBD2 on 7 matching bases. Trimming took 3 bases from V and 5 from J, leaving 13 bases between them. The length of the CDR3 is 14 residues. Germline V CDR1 and CDR2: WNHNN, SYGVQD (reference sequence). CDR3 nucleotide sequence: TGCGCCAGCAGTGAAAAAAGGGGGGGCGAGACCCAGTACTTC. Translating it yields CASSEKRGGETQYF.

The chain uses TRBV15 and TRBJ2-7, with a possible D match to TRBD1 (5 bases). With 0 bases removed from V and 6 bases from J, the gap between germline ends came to 12 bases. The CDR3 contains 14 residues. Germline V CDR1 and CDR2: LNHNV, YYDKDF (reference sequence). The CDR3 loop is CATSRDRVVGEQYF. CDR3 nucleotide sequence: TGTGCCACCAGCAGAGACAGGGTTGTGGGCGAGCAGTACTTC.

The V gene is TRBV4-2, the J gene TRBJ2-3, with D tentatively TRBD2 (6 bases). CDR1 and CDR2 from the germline V gene are LGHNA and YNFKEQ. The CDR3 sequence is 17 residues long. Trimming shortened V by 2 bases and J by 0 bases, and 15 bases separated the two germline ends. CDR3 sequence (DNA): TGTGCCAGCAGCCAAACTTCTAGCGTCCCTAGCACAGATACGCAGTATTTT. It yields the protein CASSQTSSVPSTDTQYF.

This clone was observed once. V is TRBV7-9 and J is TRBJ1-1; 9 bases fit TRBD1. The CDR3 has 19 amino acids. J lost 0 bases, V lost 4 bases, and 15 bases had no gene match. Germline V gene lookup returns CDR1 SEHNR and CDR2 FQNEAQ (reference sequence). CDR3 protein: CASSSEPGQGWTMNTEAFF. The CDR3 DNA reads TGTGCCAGCAGCTCAGAGCCGGGACAGGGTTGGACTATGAACACTGAAGCTTTCTTT.

In DNA, the CDR3 is TGTGCCAGCAGCCTCCTCACAGATACGCAGTATTTT. Its translation: CASSLLTDTQYF. The chain uses TRBV7-9 and TRBJ2-3; no reliable D call. V lost 5 bases and J 2 bases, leaving 5 bases between the germline ends. The V gene's germline CDR1 is SEHNR and CDR2 FQNEAQ (reference sequence). CDR3 length equals 12 residues.

This chain links TRBV7-6 with TRBJ1-5; no firm D call. CDR3 length: 14 residues. The germline V gene encodes CDR1 SGHVS and CDR2 FNYEAQ. V was trimmed by 5 bases and J by 3 bases, leaving 11 bases between them. The CDR3 is CASSPGRPNQPQHF. For the CDR3, the DNA is TGTGCCAGCAGCCCTGGAAGGCCCAATCAGCCCCAGCATTTT.

The chain recombines TRBV7-2 with TRBJ2-7; D is perhaps TRBD1 (5 bases). CDR1 and CDR2 (germline): SGHTA, FQGNSA. V gave up 4 bases and J gave up 5 bases, with 24 bases separating them. CDR3 length equals 17 residues. This CDR3 is CASSSPTGPRLRHEQYF. The CDR3 coding sequence is TGTGCCAGCAGCTCCCCTACAGGACCGCGCCTGCGTCACGAGCAGTACTTC. Full variable domain (rest looked up from reference TRBV7-2 and TRBJ2-7): GAGVSQSPSNKVTEKGKDVELRCDPISGHTALYWYRQSLGQGLEFLIYFQGNSAPDKSGLPSDRFSAERTGGSVSTLTIQRTQQEDSAVYLCASSSPTGPRLRHEQYFGPGTRLTVT.

The V and J genes are TRBV27 and TRBJ2-1, with 14 bases identical to TRBD2. This CDR3 spans 20 amino acids. Germline CDR1 is MNHEY and CDR2 is SMNVEV (reference sequence). Losses at the gene ends were 2 bases for V and 0 bases for J; bases not matched to a gene: 9. The DNA of the CDR3 is TGTGCCAGCAGTTTACTTGGACTAGCGGGGGGCACGAGCTCCTACAATGAGCAGTTCTTC. This sequence encodes CASSLLGLAGGTSSYNEQFF.

Here the CDR3 reads CASSPDRGDGIYGYTF. The CDR3 DNA is TGCGCCAGCAGCCCGGACAGGGGGGATGGGATCTATGGCTACACCTTC. The rearrangement links TRBV5-1 to TRBJ1-2, with 10 bases that match TRBD1. V gave up 4 bases and J gave up 4 bases; unmatched junction bases: 10. The germline V gene encodes CDR1 SGHRS and CDR2 YFSETQ. CDR3 length equals 16 residues.

This clone was picked up a small number of times. The chain joins TRBV6-1 to TRBJ2-7; D possibly corresponds to TRBD1 (6 bases). V was clipped by 7 bases and J by 3 bases, with 10 bases between them. The CDR3 totals 12 residues. CDR1 and CDR2 (germline): MNHNS, SASEGT. The CDR3 reads CASTVGGYEQYF. In nucleotides, the CDR3 is TGTGCCAGCACGGTAGGGGGCTACGAGCAGTACTTC.

The chain combines TRBV5-1 with TRBJ2-2; D is unresolved. CDR3 length equals 16 residues. Trimming left V 4 bases short and J 0 bases short, with 13 bases between. The V gene's germline CDR1 is SGHRS and CDR2 YFSETQ. The CDR3 here is CASSGRTDANTGELFF. The DNA for the CDR3 is TGCGCCAGCAGCGGACGGACGGATGCGAACACCGGGGAGCTGTTTTTT. The variable domain in full, with the rest retrieved from reference TRBV5-1 and TRBJ2-2, is KAGVTQTPRYLIKTRGQQVTLSCSPISGHRSVSWYQQTPGQGLQFLFEYFSETQRNKGNFPGRFSGRQFSNSRSEMNVSTLELGDSALYLCASSGRTDANTGELFFGEGSRLTVL.

The chain couples TRBV7-3 to TRBJ2-2; D unclear. Trimming took off 2 bases at V and 5 bases at J, with 15 bases between the two ends. The germline gives CDR1 SGHTA, CDR2 FQGTGA. This CDR3 has 16 amino acids. The DNA for the CDR3 is TGTGCCAGCAGCTTATCCTCCGCATCTGGGACCGGGGAGCTGTTTTTT. Its protein product is CASSLSSASGTGELFF.

This chain joins TRBV19 and TRBJ2-1; D possibly corresponds to TRBD1 (6 bases). The length of the CDR3 is 17 residues. Trimming shortened V by 8 bases and J by 0 bases, and 20 bases separated the two germline ends. Germline values: CDR1 LNHDA, CDR2 SQIVND (reference sequence). The CDR3 DNA is TGTGCCAGTTCCTCCGCCGTGGGGGCTAGCTCCTACAATGAGCAGTTCTTC. Protein product: CASSSAVGASSYNEQFF.

The chain carries TRBV5-1 and TRBJ1-1, with TRBD1 matching 7 bases. The CDR3 covers 17 residues. The J segment lost 3 bases and the V segment lost 1 base, leaving 12 bases of the junction unmatched. Per the germline V gene, CDR1 is SGHRS and CDR2 is YFSETQ. The CDR3 is CASSLLIFQGEDTEAFF. The CDR3 region has the DNA TGCGCCAGCAGCTTGTTAATCTTTCAGGGGGAGGACACTGAAGCTTTCTTT.

The V and J genes are TRBV5-1 and TRBJ1-2; 8 bases agree with TRBD1. Per the germline V gene, CDR1 is SGHRS and CDR2 is YFSETQ. Trimming cost V 4 bases and J 4 bases; bases outside gene matches: 21. The CDR3 contains 19 residues. The CDR3: CASSLKKGTGNNVPYGYTF. CDR3 DNA: TGCGCCAGCAGCCTCAAAAAAGGGACAGGAAATAACGTTCCCTATGGCTACACCTTC.